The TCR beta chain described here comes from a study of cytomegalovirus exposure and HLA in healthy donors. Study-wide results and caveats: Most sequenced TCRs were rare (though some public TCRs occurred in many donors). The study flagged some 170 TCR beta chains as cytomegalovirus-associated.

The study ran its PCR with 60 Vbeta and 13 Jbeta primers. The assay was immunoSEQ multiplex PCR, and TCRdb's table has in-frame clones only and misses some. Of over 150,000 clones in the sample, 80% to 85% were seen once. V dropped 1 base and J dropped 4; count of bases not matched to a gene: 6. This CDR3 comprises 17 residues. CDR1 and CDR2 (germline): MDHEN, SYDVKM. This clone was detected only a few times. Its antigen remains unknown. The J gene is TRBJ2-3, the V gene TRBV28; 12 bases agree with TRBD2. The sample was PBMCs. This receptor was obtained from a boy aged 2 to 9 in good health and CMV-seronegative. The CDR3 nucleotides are TGTGCCAGCAGTTTATTACCCCGGACTAGCGGGGCAGATACGCAGTATTTT. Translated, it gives CASSLLPRTSGADTQYF.